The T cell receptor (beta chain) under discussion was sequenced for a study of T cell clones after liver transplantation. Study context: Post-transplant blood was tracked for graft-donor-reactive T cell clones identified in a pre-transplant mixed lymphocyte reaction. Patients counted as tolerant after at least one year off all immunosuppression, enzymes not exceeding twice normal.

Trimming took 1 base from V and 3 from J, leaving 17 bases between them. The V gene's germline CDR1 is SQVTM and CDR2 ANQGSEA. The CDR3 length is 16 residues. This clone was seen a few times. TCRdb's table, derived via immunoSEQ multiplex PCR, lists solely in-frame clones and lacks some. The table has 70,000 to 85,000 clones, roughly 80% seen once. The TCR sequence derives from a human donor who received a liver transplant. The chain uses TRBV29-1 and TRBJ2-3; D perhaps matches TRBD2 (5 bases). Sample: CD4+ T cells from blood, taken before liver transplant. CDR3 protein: CSVEVRANRRTDTQYF. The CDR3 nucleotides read TGCAGCGTTGAAGTGAGGGCTAACCGTCGGACAGATACGCAGTATTTT.